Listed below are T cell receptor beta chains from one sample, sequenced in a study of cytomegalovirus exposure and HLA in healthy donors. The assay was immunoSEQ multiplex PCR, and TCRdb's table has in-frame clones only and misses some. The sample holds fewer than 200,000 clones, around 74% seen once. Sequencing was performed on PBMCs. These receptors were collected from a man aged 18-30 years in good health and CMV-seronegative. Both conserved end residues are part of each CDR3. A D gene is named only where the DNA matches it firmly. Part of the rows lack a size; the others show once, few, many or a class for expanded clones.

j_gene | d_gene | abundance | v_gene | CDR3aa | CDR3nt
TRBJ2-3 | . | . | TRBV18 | CASSPSSAKSDTQYF | TGTGCCAGCTCACCATCTAGCGCCAAGTCAGATACGCAGTATTTT
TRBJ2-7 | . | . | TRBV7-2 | CASRWTGAYEQYF | TGTGCCAGCAGATGGACCGGGGCCTACGAGCAGTACTTC
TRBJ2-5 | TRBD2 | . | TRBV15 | CATSRDLREGQETQYF | TGTGCCACCAGCAGAGATTTGAGGGAGGGCCAAGAGACCCAGTACTTC
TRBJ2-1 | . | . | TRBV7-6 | CASSLAGRADNEQFF | TGTGCCAGCAGCTTAGCGGGCAGGGCCGACAATGAGCAGTTCTTC
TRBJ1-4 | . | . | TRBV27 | CASSPLQVVGEKLFF | TGTGCCAGCAGCCCCCTACAGGTGGTGGGTGAAAAACTGTTTTTT
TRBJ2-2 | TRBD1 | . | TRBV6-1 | CASSITGGNTGELFF | TGTGCCAGCAGTATCACAGGGGGCAACACCGGGGAGCTGTTTTTT
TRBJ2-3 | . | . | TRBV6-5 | CASSYRTSTDTQYF | TGTGCCAGCAGTTATCGGACTAGCACAGATACGCAGTATTTT
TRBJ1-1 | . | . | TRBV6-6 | CASSYGGAPLNTEAFF | TGTGCCAGCAGTTACGGGGGGGCACCCCTGAACACTGAAGCTTTCTTT
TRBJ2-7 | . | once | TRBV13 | CASSLGTSSGEQYF | TGTGCCAGCAGCTTAGGGACATCGAGTGGGGAGCAGTACTTC
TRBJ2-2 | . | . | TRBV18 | CASSPFDITGELFF | TGTGCCAGCTCACCCTTTGACATCACCGGGGAGCTGTTTTTT
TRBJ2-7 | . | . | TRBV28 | CASSSPTDISYEQYF | TGTGCCAGCAGTTCCCCCACGGACATCTCCTACGAGCAGTACTTC
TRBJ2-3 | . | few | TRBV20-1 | CSAMSPAQYF | TGCAGTGCTATGTCCCCCGCGCAGTATTTT
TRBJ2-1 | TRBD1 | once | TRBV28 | CASSDRGVYNEQFF | TGTGCCAGCAGTGACAGGGGGGTTTACAATGAGCAGTTCTTC
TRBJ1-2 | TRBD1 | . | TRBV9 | CASSPMGQGVSRGYTF | TGTGCCAGCAGCCCCATGGGGCAGGGGGTTAGTCGGGGCTACACCTTC
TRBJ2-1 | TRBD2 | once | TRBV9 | CASSVEVAGGSYNEQFF | TGTGCCAGCAGCGTAGAGGTAGCGGGAGGGTCCTACAATGAGCAGTTCTTC
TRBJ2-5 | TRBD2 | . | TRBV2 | CASGGAGEKETQYF | TGTGCCAGCGGAGGAGCGGGAGAGAAGGAGACCCAGTACTTC
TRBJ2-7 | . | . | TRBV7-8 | CASSLQREDSYEQYF | TGTGCCAGCAGCTTACAGCGAGAGGATTCCTACGAGCAGTACTTC
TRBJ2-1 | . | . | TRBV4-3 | CASSPAQGLTYNEQFF | TGCGCCAGCAGCCCAGCGCAGGGCCTCACGTACAATGAGCAGTTCTTC
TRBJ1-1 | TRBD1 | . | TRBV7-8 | CASSLPGQGTGINTEAFF | TGTGCCAGCAGCTTACCCGGACAGGGGACAGGAATCAACACTGAAGCTTTCTTT
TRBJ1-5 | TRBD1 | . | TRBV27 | CASSDRGRQPQHF | TGTGCCAGCAGTGACAGGGGGCGGCAGCCCCAGCATTTT
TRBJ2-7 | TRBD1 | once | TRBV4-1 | CASSPLDRGRSYEQYF | TGCGCCAGCAGCCCCCTAGACAGGGGAAGGTCCTACGAGCAGTACTTC
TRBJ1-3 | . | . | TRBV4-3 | CASSQDRGQTGNTIYF | TGCGCCAGCAGCCAAGATAGAGGACAGACTGGAAACACCATATATTTT
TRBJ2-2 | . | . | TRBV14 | CASSQGGNTGELFF | TGTGCCAGCAGCCAGGGGGGAAACACCGGGGAGCTGTTTTTT
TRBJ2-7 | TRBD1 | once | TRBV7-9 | CASSVVSGTGTYEQYF | TGTGCCAGCAGCGTCGTGTCCGGGACAGGGACCTACGAGCAGTACTTC
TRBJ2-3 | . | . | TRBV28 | CASSQPGLWGDTQYF | TGTGCCAGCAGTCAGCCGGGACTGTGGGGAGATACGCAGTATTTT
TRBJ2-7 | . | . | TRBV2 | CAGNRELTYEQYF | TGTGCCGGAAACAGGGAGTTAACCTACGAGCAGTACTTC
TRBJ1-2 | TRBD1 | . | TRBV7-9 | CASNLPPGQGNYGYTF | TGTGCCAGCAACTTACCCCCGGGACAGGGGAACTATGGCTACACCTTC
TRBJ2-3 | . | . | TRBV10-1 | CASSEGGQDTQYF | TGCGCCAGCAGTGAGGGGGGCCAAGATACGCAGTATTTT
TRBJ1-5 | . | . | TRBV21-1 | CASSKDPLARDREYQPQHF | TGTGCCAGCAGCAAAGACCCCCTTGCCCGGGACAGGGAGTATCAGCCCCAGCATTTT
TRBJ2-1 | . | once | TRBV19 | CASSSGLGANEQFF | TGTGCCAGTAGCTCAGGGTTAGGGGCCAATGAGCAGTTCTTC
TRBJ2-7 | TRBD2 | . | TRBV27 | CASSNSAASGSYEQYF | TGTGCCAGCAGCAACAGCGCCGCTAGCGGCTCCTACGAGCAGTACTTC
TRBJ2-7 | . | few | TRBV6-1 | CASSRKAPSYEQYF | TGTGCCAGCAGCAGGAAGGCCCCATCCTACGAGCAGTACTTC
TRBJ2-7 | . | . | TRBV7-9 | CSSSLKLDEQYF | TGTTCCAGCAGCCTGAAACTCGACGAGCAGTACTTC
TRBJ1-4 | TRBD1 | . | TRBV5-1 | CASSPGQLNEKLFF | TGCGCCAGCAGCCCGGGACAGCTGAATGAAAAACTGTTTTTT
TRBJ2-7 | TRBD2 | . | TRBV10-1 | CASSDGSGRLGYERYF | TGCGCCAGCAGTGATGGGAGCGGGAGATTGGGGTACGAGCGGTACTTC
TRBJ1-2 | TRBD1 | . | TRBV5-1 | CASSIRDRGRGGYTF | TGCGCCAGCAGCATTCGGGACAGGGGGCGCGGTGGCTACACCTTC
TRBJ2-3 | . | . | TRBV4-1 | CASSLGGDQGPPTDTQYF | TGCGCCAGCAGCCTCGGCGGGGATCAGGGCCCCCCCACAGATACGCAGTATTTT
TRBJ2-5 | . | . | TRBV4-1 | CASSRRESQETQYF | TGCGCCAGCAGCCGGAGGGAGTCTCAAGAGACCCAGTACTTC
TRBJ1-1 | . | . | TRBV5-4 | CASRPDRRHTEAFF | TGTGCCAGCAGACCCGACAGGCGGCACACTGAAGCTTTCTTT
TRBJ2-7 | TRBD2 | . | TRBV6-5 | CASSYTAGGRYEQYF | TGTGCCAGCAGTTACACAGCGGGAGGGCGCTACGAGCAGTACTTC
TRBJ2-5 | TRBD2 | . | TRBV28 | CASAPSLSGSGRETQYF | TGTGCCTCCGCCCCTTCCCTTAGCGGGAGTGGGCGCGAGACCCAGTACTTC
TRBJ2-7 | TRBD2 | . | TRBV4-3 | CASSQQLAGSYEQYF | TGCGCCAGCAGCCAACAACTAGCGGGTTCCTACGAGCAGTACTTC
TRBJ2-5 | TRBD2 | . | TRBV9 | CASSVDPASGRKETQYF | TGTGCCAGCAGCGTAGACCCGGCTAGCGGGAGAAAAGAGACCCAGTACTTC
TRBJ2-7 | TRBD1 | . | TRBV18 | CASSPGTGSSYEQYF | TGTGCCAGCTCACCAGGGACAGGGAGCTCCTACGAGCAGTACTTC
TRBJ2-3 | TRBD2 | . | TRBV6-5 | CASSPRAGGTDTQYF | TGTGCCAGCAGCCCACGGGCGGGAGGAACAGATACGCAGTATTTT
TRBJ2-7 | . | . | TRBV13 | CASSLGLSYEQYF | TGTGCCAGCAGCTTAGGCCTCTCCTACGAGCAGTACTTC
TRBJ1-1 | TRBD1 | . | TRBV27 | CASSFGTVLNTEAFF | TGTGCCAGCAGTTTCGGGACAGTTCTGAACACTGAAGCTTTCTTT
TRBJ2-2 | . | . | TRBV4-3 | CASSPADSRIGELFF | TGCGCCAGCAGCCCCGCGGACAGTCGCATCGGGGAGCTGTTTTTT
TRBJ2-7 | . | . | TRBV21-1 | CASKLRDRGEYEQYF | TGTGCCAGCAAGCTCCGGGACAGGGGGGAGTACGAGCAGTACTTC
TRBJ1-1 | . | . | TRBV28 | CASSPEGLHTEAFF | TGTGCCAGCAGTCCGGAGGGGCTCCACACTGAAGCTTTCTTT
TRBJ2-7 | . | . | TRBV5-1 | CASSLGRDSSYEQYF | TGCGCCAGCAGCTTGGGTCGGGACTCCTCCTACGAGCAGTACTTC
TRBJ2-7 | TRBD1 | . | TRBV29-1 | CSVTGTGSHEQYF | TGCAGCGTTACAGGGACAGGGAGCCACGAGCAGTACTTC
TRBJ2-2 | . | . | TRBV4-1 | CASSQGTVKGLFF | TGCGCCAGCAGCCAAGGGACAGTGAAGGGGCTGTTTTTT
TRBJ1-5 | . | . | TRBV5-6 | CASSLGGGQPQHF | TGTGCCAGCAGCTTGGGAGGGGGTCAGCCCCAGCATTTT
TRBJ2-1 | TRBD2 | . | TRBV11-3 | CASSFPGGANEQFF | TGTGCCAGCAGCTTCCCGGGAGGGGCCAATGAGCAGTTCTTC
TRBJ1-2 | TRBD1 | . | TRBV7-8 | CASSRPRGQAPNYGYTF | TGTGCCAGCAGCCGTCCAAGAGGACAGGCCCCTAACTATGGCTACACCTTC
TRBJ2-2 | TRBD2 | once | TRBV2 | CASNKAGVDTGELFF | TGTGCCAGCAACAAGGCGGGAGTAGACACCGGGGAGCTGTTTTTT
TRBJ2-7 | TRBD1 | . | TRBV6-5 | CASSYSSARGLYEQYF | TGTGCCAGCAGTTACTCGTCCGCCAGGGGGCTATACGAGCAGTACTTC
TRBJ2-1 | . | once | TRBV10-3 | CAISSKGDEQFF | TGTGCCATCAGCTCAAAGGGGGATGAGCAGTTCTTC